The 20 T cell receptor beta chains below all came from one sample that was sequenced in a study of CD8+ T cells in alopecia areata. As the sequencing template, cDNA was produced by extracting RNA and reverse transcribing it. Here immunoSEQ multiplex PCR was the method, and the copy in TCRdb shows in-frame clones only, minus some. Of approximately 210,000 clones in the sample, less than 65% are singletons; the top ten hold more than 3.5%. Treatment meaning: oral pan-JAK inhibitor, 5-10 mg twice daily. The sample consisted of CD4+ T cells sorted from blood, taken at week 4, from a patient treated with tofacitinib. These receptors originate from a human donor with alopecia areata.

V usage is TRBV15 and J usage is TRBJ1-5, with D possibly TRBD1 on 6 matching bases. Germline V gene data show CDR1 as LNHNV and CDR2 as YYDKDF (reference sequence). The length of the CDR3 is 18 residues. V was cut by 3 bases and J by 5 bases, with 23 bases left in between. The CDR3 sequence: CATSSLGRGAGGHQPQHF. As DNA, the CDR3 is TGTGCCACCAGCAGCCTTGGGCGGGGTGCCGGGGGGCATCAGCCCCAGCATTTT.

This clone was counted between two and nine times. V gene TRBV19 combines with J gene TRBJ2-4; D may be TRBD2 (5 bases). CDR1 is LNHDA and CDR2 is SQIVND in the germline V gene (reference sequence). Trimming took off 4 bases at V and 2 bases at J, with 21 bases between the two ends. CDR3 length: 18 residues. The DNA for the CDR3 is TGTGCCAGTAGTAGGGGTTTTAAAACGGAGCGGTCCAAAAACATTCAGTACTTC. Its protein product is CASSRGFKTERSKNIQYF.

The chain carries TRBV5-6 and TRBJ2-7; TRBD1 matches at 8 bases. This CDR3 has 16 residues. Germline V gene lookup returns CDR1 SGHDT and CDR2 YYEEEE. The V gene end was trimmed by 2 bases and the J gene end by 2 bases; junction bases not matched to a gene: 9. The CDR3 loop is CASSFKDRVFPYEQYF. The DNA for the CDR3 is TGTGCCAGCAGCTTTAAGGACAGGGTATTCCCCTACGAGCAGTACTTC.

This clone was detected once. The chain is built from TRBV15 and TRBJ2-7; TRBD1 matches 7 bases. V was clipped by 2 bases and J by 5 bases; unmatched bases: 12. The CDR3 spans 16 residues. Germline CDR1 reads LNHNV; CDR2 reads YYDKDF (reference sequence). The CDR3 is CATSRLKTGTADEQYF. CDR3 bases: TGTGCCACCAGCAGACTTAAAACCGGGACAGCGGACGAGCAGTACTTC.

The V and J genes are TRBV11-3 and TRBJ1-1; D is uncertain. Trimming took 10 bases from V and 1 from J, leaving 10 bases between them. Germline CDR1 is SGHNT and CDR2 is YENEEA. This CDR3 spans 12 amino acids. CDR3 sequence reads: CATSDPNTEAFF. The CDR3 DNA is TGTGCCACCTCGGATCCGAACACTGAAGCTTTCTTT.

V is TRBV7-8 and J is TRBJ2-1, with TRBD2 matching 8 bases. CDR1 and CDR2 from the germline V gene are SGHVS and FQNEAQ. J lost 7 bases, V lost 1 base, and 6 bases had no gene match. The CDR3 has 15 amino acids. CDR3 loop: CASSLDGGASNEQFF. The CDR3 DNA reads as TGTGCCAGCAGCTTAGACGGGGGGGCCTCGAATGAGCAGTTCTTC.

J is TRBJ1-6 and V is TRBV10-3; no clear D. Germline lookup yields CDR1 ENHRY and CDR2 SYGVKD. The CDR3 has 14 residues. Trimming stripped 6 bases from V and 9 bases from J, with 15 bases between. CDR3 nucleotide sequence: TGTGCCATCAGAGGAACGGGTTGGGGTTCACCCCTCCACTTT. It specifies CAIRGTGWGSPLHF.

The chain joins TRBV7-2 to TRBJ2-7; D is uncertain. Germline CDR1 is SGHTA and CDR2 is FQGNSA. This CDR3 has 12 residues. V was trimmed by 4 bases and J by 3 bases, leaving 7 bases between them. This CDR3 is CASSSSHYEQYF. CDR3 in DNA: TGTGCCAGCAGCTCCTCCCACTACGAGCAGTACTTC.

The rearrangement links TRBV4-1 to TRBJ2-3, with a weak D call TRBD2 (6 bases). This CDR3 has 13 amino acids. V lost 3 bases to trimming and J lost 6 bases, with 10 bases between them. Looked up from germline, CDR1 is MGHRA and CDR2 is YSYEKL. CDR3: CASSQESGDTQYF. CDR3 in DNA: TGCGCCAGCAGCCAGGAAAGCGGGGATACGCAGTATTTT.

This sequence joins TRBV2 and TRBJ2-1, with 13 bases aligning to TRBD2. Looked up from germline, CDR1 is SNHLY and CDR2 is FYNNEI. The ends lost 6 bases at V and 4 bases at J; junction bases unmatched: 6. The CDR3 extends over 16 amino acids. CDR3 protein: CASRALLAGGYNEQFF. In DNA form, the CDR3 reads TGTGCCAGCAGGGCATTACTAGCGGGGGGGTACAATGAGCAGTTCTTC.

The count of this clone is one. The gene calls are TRBV11-2 and TRBJ2-5; a weak D match, TRBD1 (6 bases). Germline V CDR1 and CDR2: SGHAT, FQNNGV. The V and J ends lost 6 bases and 3 bases respectively, with 11 bases between them. This CDR3 comprises 13 residues. The CDR3 region has the DNA TGTGCCAGCAGGCGACAGGTTGAAGAGACCCAGTACTTC. Translating it yields CASRRQVEETQYF.

The gene calls are TRBV11-2 and TRBJ2-5, with D unresolved. CDR1 SGHAT and CDR2 FQNNGV come from the germline V gene. The CDR3 length is 12 residues. V lost 5 bases to trimming and J lost 0 bases, with 4 bases between them. The DNA for the CDR3 is TGTGCCAGCAGCACGTACCAAGAGACCCAGTACTTC. Protein: CASSTYQETQYF.

V and J are TRBV5-4 and TRBJ2-5; the match to TRBD1 covers 7 bases. The CDR3 has 15 amino acids. The junction had 6 bases not matched to a gene; V was cut back by 3 bases and J by 1 base. Germline V gene lookup returns CDR1 SGHNT and CDR2 YYREEE (reference sequence). CDR3 region: CASSSKRQGQETQYF. In DNA form, the CDR3 reads TGTGCCAGCAGCTCCAAGAGACAGGGCCAAGAGACCCAGTACTTC. Combining the CDR3 with reference TRBV5-4 and TRBJ2-5 gives the whole variable domain ETGVTQSPTHLIKTRGQQVTLRCSSQSGHNTVSWYQQALGQGPQFIFQYYREEENGRGNFPPRFSGLQFPNYSSELNVNALELDDSALYLCASSSKRQGQETQYFGPGTRLLVL.

The chain links TRBV5-1 to TRBJ2-1; 10 bases are a match to TRBD2. The germline CDR1 and CDR2 sequences are SGHRS and YFSETQ. The CDR3 covers 15 residues. V dropped 3 bases and J dropped 2; count of bases not matched to a gene: 2. The CDR3 coding sequence is TGCGCCAGCAGCTACCTAGCGGGGGCCTACAATGAGCAGTTCTTC. It encodes CASSYLAGAYNEQFF.

The chain recombines TRBV11-2 with TRBJ2-3, with 10 bases lining up with TRBD2. The V gene's germline CDR1 is SGHAT and CDR2 FQNNGV. Unmatched junction bases numbered 12, after V lost 2 bases and J lost 4 bases. There are 18 residues in the CDR3. CDR3 sequence: CASSLSISGGSYADTQYF. CDR3 sequence (DNA): TGTGCCAGCAGCTTATCGATTAGCGGGGGGTCTTACGCAGATACGCAGTATTTT. The full variable domain, with the rest looked up from reference TRBV11-2 and TRBJ2-3, is EAGVAQSPRYKIIEKRQSVAFWCNPISGHATLYWYQQILGQGPKLLIQFQNNGVVDDSQLPKDRFSAERLKGVDSTLKIQPAKLEDSAVYLCASSLSISGGSYADTQYFGPGTRLTVL.

The V call is TRBV10-3, the J call TRBJ1-1, with D perhaps TRBD1 (5 bases). Germline lookup yields CDR1 ENHRY and CDR2 SYGVKD. V was pared by 5 bases and J by 3 bases, with 10 bases between. CDR3 length equals 13 residues. The CDR3 here is CAISQPQDTEAFF. CDR3 sequence (DNA): TGTGCCATCAGTCAGCCACAGGACACTGAAGCTTTCTTT.

The chain uses TRBV29-1 and TRBJ1-5; 10 bases agree with TRBD1. CDR3 length: 15 amino acids. Germline lookup yields CDR1 SQVTM and CDR2 ANQGSEA. Trimming at V came to 8 bases and at J to 7 bases, leaving 14 bases not matched to a gene. Here the CDR3 DNA reads TGCAGCCTACCACGGGCCGACAGGGGGCTACAGCCCCAGCATTTT. Residues: CSLPRADRGLQPQHF.

The CDR3 DNA sequence: TGCAGCGCCCAGGGCCAGGGAGGCGAGCAGTACTTC. Residues: CSAQGQGGEQYF. The V gene is TRBV29-1, the J gene TRBJ2-7; D is possibly TRBD2 (6 bases). The ends were cut back, 7 bases at V and 6 bases at J, with 16 bases in the middle. The V gene's germline CDR1 is SQVTM and CDR2 ANQGSEA. The CDR3 is 12 amino acids.

The chain employs TRBV6-5 and TRBJ2-7; possible D gene TRBD1, 5 bases. There are 13 residues in the CDR3. Trimming removed 6 bases at V and 0 bases at J, with 9 bases between. The germline V gene has CDR1 MNHEY and CDR2 SVGAGI. The CDR3 bases are TGTGCCAGCAGAGGACACGGCTCCTACGAGCAGTACTTC. Its protein is CASRGHGSYEQYF.

V usage is TRBV11-2 and J usage is TRBJ1-1, with D uncertain. Germline V gene data show CDR1 as SGHAT and CDR2 as FQNNGV. V was pared by 1 base and J by 1 base, with 7 bases between. This CDR3 has 14 amino acids. CDR3 sequence (DNA): TGTGCCAGCAGCTTAGTACCGCCGAACACTGAAGCTTTCTTT. Amino acid sequence: CASSLVPPNTEAFF.